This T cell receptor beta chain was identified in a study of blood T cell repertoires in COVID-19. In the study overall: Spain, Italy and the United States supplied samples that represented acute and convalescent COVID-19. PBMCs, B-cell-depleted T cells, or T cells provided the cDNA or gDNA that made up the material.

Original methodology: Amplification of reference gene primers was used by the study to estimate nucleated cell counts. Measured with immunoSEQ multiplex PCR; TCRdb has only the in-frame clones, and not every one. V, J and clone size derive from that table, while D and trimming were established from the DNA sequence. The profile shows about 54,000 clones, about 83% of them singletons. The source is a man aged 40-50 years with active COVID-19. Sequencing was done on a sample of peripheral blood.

CDR3 region: CASSLAAGLGEQFF. The CDR3 region has the DNA TGTGCCAGCAGCTTGGCCGCGGGACTCGGTGAGCAGTTCTTC. V usage is TRBV5-4 and J usage is TRBJ2-1; TRBD2 might be the D (6 bases). The CDR3 consists of 14 residues. Trimming removed 0 bases at V and 9 bases at J, with 13 bases between. The germline CDR1 and CDR2 sequences are SGHNT and YYREEE (reference sequence).